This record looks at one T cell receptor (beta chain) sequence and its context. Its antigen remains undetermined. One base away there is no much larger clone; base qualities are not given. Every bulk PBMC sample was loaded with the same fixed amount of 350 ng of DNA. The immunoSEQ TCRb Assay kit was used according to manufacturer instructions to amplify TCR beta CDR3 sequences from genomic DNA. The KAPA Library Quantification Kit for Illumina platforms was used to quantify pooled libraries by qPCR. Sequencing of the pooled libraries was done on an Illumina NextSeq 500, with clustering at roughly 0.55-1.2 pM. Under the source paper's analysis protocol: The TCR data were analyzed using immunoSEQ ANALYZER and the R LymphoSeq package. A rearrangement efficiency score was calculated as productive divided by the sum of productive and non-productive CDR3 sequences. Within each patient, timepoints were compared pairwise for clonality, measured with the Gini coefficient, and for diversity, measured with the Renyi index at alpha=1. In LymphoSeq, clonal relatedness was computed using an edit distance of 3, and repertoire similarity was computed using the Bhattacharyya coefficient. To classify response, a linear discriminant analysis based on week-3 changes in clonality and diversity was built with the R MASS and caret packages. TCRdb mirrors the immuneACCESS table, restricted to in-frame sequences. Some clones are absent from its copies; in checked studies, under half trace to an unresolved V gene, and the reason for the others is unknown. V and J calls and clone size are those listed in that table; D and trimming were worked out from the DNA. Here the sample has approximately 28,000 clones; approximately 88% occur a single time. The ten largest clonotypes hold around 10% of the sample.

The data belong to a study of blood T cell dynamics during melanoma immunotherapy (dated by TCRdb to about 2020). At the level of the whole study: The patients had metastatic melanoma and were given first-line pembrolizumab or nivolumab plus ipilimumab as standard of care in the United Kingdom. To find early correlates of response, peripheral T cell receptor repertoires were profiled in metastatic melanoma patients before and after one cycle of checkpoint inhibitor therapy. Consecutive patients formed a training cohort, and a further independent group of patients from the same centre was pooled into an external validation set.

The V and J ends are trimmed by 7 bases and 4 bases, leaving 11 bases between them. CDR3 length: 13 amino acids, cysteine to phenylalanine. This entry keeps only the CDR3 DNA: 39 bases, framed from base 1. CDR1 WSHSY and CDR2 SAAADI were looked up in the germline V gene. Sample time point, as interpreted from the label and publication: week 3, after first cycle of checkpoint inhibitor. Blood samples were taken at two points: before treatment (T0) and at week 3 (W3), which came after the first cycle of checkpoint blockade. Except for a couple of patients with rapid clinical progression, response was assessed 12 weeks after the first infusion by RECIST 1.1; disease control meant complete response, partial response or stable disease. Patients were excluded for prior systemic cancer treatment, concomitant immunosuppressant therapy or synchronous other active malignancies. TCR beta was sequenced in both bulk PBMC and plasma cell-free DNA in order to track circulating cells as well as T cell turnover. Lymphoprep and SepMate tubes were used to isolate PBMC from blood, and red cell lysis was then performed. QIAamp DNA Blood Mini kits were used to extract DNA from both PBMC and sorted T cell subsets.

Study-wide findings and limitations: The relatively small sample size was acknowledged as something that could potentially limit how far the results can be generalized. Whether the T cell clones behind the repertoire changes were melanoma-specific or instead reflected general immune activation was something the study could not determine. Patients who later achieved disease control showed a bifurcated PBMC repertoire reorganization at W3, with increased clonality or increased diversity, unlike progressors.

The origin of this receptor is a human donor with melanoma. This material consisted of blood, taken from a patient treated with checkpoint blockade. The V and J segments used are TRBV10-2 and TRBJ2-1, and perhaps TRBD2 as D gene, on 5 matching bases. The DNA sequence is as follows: TGCGCCAGCACTGGCGGGCCTTACAATGAGCAGTTCTTC. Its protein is CASTGGPYNEQFF.